The table lists the clone carrying this TCR beta chain with many counts. As yet, its antigen is unknown. To make TCR beta libraries, researchers used iRepertoire HTBI primers and Arm-PCR of CDR3 regions. One entry per CDR3 protein, called by TCRdb with MiXCR from the multiplex PCR reads. This table holds some 370,000 distinct CDR3 sequences, about an eighth found once. Time point described: newly diagnosed GD, antithyroid drugs for less than 3 months. RNA extracted from PBMCs served as the sequencing template. The data were taken from a study of regulatory T cells in long-lasting Graves disease. The CDR3 contains 16 residues. The germline V and J ends were trimmed by 1 base and 3 bases, with 16 bases remaining between them. In germline, CDR1 is MNHEY, CDR2 SVGEGT. Overall study findings and caveats: Whereas 900 to 1,000 public clonotypes were shared by new patients, persistent patients shared more, at roughly 2,500. Results may be inaccurate due to the small sample size. Newly diagnosed disease favored TRBV20-1 and TRBJ2-1 over persistent disease. Tissue studied was limited to peripheral blood, excluding thyroid tissue.

The data were also submitted as part of a second study, on T cells in Graves' hyperthyroidism and ophthalmopathy.

This sequence was found in a young woman with Graves disease. The chain is built from TRBV6-2 or TRBV6-3 and TRBJ2-7; tentatively, D is TRBD2 (5 bases). The specimen comprised peripheral blood mononuclear cells (PBMCs), sampled at new diagnosis, from a patient treated with antithyroid drugs. This CDR3 is CASSYFRLAEGYEQYF. CDR3 coding DNA: TGTGCCAGCAGTTACTTTCGGTTGGCAGAGGGCTACGAGCAGTACTTC.